Listed below are T cell receptor beta chains from one sample, sequenced in a study of spatial heterogeneity in lung cancer. Via MiXCR, TCRdb re-called the 5' RACE reads, giving one row per CDR3 protein. Of some 21,000 distinct CDR3 sequences in the sample, approximately 4.5% were seen once. Sequencing used PBMCs, obtained at surgery. These receptor sequences come from a male donor with early-stage non-small cell lung cancer. CDR3s include the opening cysteine and the closing phenylalanine or tryptophan. A D gene is named only where the DNA matches it firmly. Only part of the rows carry a size: once, few, many, or a class if the clone is expanded.

j_call: TRBJ1-6; clone_size: many; d_call: NA; v_call: TRBV20-1; cdr3_nt: TGCAGTGCTCCACAGGGAGGGGATTCACCCCTCCACTTT; cdr3_aa: CSAPQGGDSPLHF
j_call: TRBJ2-5; clone_size: NA; d_call: NA; v_call: TRBV27; cdr3_nt: TGTGCCAGCACCACGGTTTTTCCAGAGACCCAGTACTTC; cdr3_aa: CASTTVFPETQYF
j_call: TRBJ1-4; clone_size: few; d_call: TRBD1; v_call: TRBV28; cdr3_nt: TGTGCCAGCAGTTCACCGGGACAGGGAGGGGTCACTAATGAAAAACTGTTTTTT; cdr3_aa: CASSSPGQGGVTNEKLFF
j_call: TRBJ1-1; clone_size: many; d_call: NA; v_call: TRBV5-1; cdr3_nt: TGCGCCAGCAGCTTGACTGGACAGCCCGGTGAAGCTTTCTTT; cdr3_aa: CASSLTGQPGEAFF
j_call: TRBJ1-6; clone_size: many; d_call: NA; v_call: TRBV20-1; cdr3_nt: TGCAGTGCTCCCCTTTCGAATTCACCCCTCCACTTT; cdr3_aa: CSAPLSNSPLHF
j_call: TRBJ2-7; clone_size: medium-sized; d_call: NA; v_call: TRBV12-3/TRBV12-4; cdr3_nt: TGTGCCAGCAGTTCCGGGGGCAGCTCCTACGAGCAGTACTTC; cdr3_aa: CASSSGGSSYEQYF
j_call: TRBJ1-4; clone_size: many; d_call: NA; v_call: TRBV29-1; cdr3_nt: TGCAGCGTCGTCGGACAGCTCAATGAAAAACTGTTTTTT; cdr3_aa: CSVVGQLNEKLFF
j_call: TRBJ2-5; clone_size: NA; d_call: NA; v_call: TRBV28; cdr3_nt: TGTGCCAGCAGACTTGGGACGCTAGACCAAGAGACCCAGTACTTC; cdr3_aa: CASRLGTLDQETQYF
j_call: TRBJ2-3; clone_size: medium-sized; d_call: NA; v_call: TRBV5-5; cdr3_nt: TGTGCCAGCAGCTTGGTACGGGAAACAGATACGCAGTATTTT; cdr3_aa: CASSLVRETDTQYF
j_call: TRBJ2-3; clone_size: many; d_call: TRBD2; v_call: TRBV4-2; cdr3_nt: TGTGCCAGCAGCCAAGAGTGGCTAGCGGGGGCAGATACGCAGTATTTT; cdr3_aa: CASSQEWLAGADTQYF
j_call: TRBJ1-5; clone_size: many; d_call: TRBD1; v_call: TRBV20-1; cdr3_nt: TGCAGTGCTAGAACAGGGGTTGGAGGACAGCCCCAGCATTTT; cdr3_aa: CSARTGVGGQPQHF
j_call: TRBJ1-1; clone_size: NA; d_call: NA; v_call: TRBV4-1; cdr3_nt: TGCGCCAGCAGCCAAGAGCAGGGGACAAACACTGAAGCTTTCTTT; cdr3_aa: CASSQEQGTNTEAFF
j_call: TRBJ2-1; clone_size: medium-sized; d_call: NA; v_call: TRBV2; cdr3_nt: TGTGCCAGCAGTACTAGCTTGGGGAGTAATGAGCAGTTCTTC; cdr3_aa: CASSTSLGSNEQFF
j_call: TRBJ2-2; clone_size: many; d_call: NA; v_call: TRBV6-2/TRBV6-3; cdr3_nt: TGTGCCAGCAGTTACTCGATACTAGTGGGGGCCGGGGAGCTGTTTTTT; cdr3_aa: CASSYSILVGAGELFF
j_call: TRBJ2-2; clone_size: many; d_call: NA; v_call: TRBV9; cdr3_nt: TGTGCCAGCAGCGTAGTAGGGACACCGAACACCGGGGAGCTGTTTTTT; cdr3_aa: CASSVVGTPNTGELFF
j_call: TRBJ2-5; clone_size: medium-sized; d_call: NA; v_call: TRBV10-3; cdr3_nt: TGTGCCATCAATCGGAATCGGCAAGAGACCCAGTACTTC; cdr3_aa: CAINRNRQETQYF